This T cell receptor beta chain was identified during a study of cytomegalovirus exposure and HLA in healthy donors (dated by TCRdb to 2016 to 2017). With regard to the full study: According to an earlier analysis of around 600 of the donors, 150 million to 200 million T cells yielded some 110 million unique TCR beta sequences and 276 Gb of sequence data. An early release that covered some 630 HLA-typed donors contained approximately 290 gigabases of sequencing data and some 87 million unique TCR sequences. Among the roughly 390 genotyped donors, 81% belonged to the genetic ancestry cluster associated with self-reported Caucasian donors. The study aimed to test whether cataloging public T cell receptors could reveal signatures of past pathogen exposure. Using immunosequencing, the study profiled T cell repertoires from about 620 subjects and related those repertoires to cytomegalovirus serostatus. In addition to the first cohort of roughly 700 subjects, a separate validation cohort of approximately 130 different subjects was used. To predict cytomegalovirus infection status, the study combined high-throughput TCR immunosequencing, statistical association of individual TCRs with disease status, and machine learning. In a later analysis, previously published TCR beta repertoires from 500 to 750 donors were re-analyzed and high-resolution HLA genotyping was added so that TCR occurrence patterns could be studied. Rather than using new phenotypic data, the later analysis identified candidate immune exposures from TCR beta sequences and from how often those sequences occurred across donors. To decide whether each TCR beta V gene segment behaved as functional or pseudogenic, an earlier analysis of approximately 590 of the donors relied on high-throughput TCR beta sequencing. Donor age, sex, ethnicity and CMV serostatus were collected together with the repertoire data. Genome-wide SNP genotypes for about 65% of the roughly 670 donors were used in a later genetic analysis, which treated that subset as a discovery cohort. All discovery cohort repertoires had been generated using a single sequencing platform. HLA typing included class I and class II loci at four-digit resolution. The number of donors typed differed by locus, with about 629-630 for A, B, C, DRB1 and DQB1, 522 for DQA1, over 600 for DPA1, and roughly 450 for DPB1. About five DR-DQ haplotypes were handled as single units for association and clustering because linkage in the cohort was strong. Among some 410 genotyped donors of the cohort, an average of roughly 230,000 unique TCR beta nucleotide sequences was sequenced per donor, of which 15% to 20% were non-productive.

Trimming leaves V shorter by 4 bases and J shorter by 2 bases, with the junction holding 10 bases beyond the gene matches. The CDR3 contains 16 residues, cysteine and phenylalanine counted. The kept DNA is CDR3 alone, 48 bases in frame from the first base. Per the germline V gene (reference sequence), SGHKS is the CDR1 and YYEKEE is the CDR2. In this sample, this clone turned up a few times. Its binding antigen is unknown. Nothing much larger sits one base from this clone, and base qualities are not available. On the study overall, not on this receptor specifically: At a false discovery rate of 0.05, a later analysis linked under 20,000 TCR beta sequences to specific HLA alleles. Sequencing depth was assumed to be roughly uniform across donors in the presence/absence analyses, though that assumption may not hold. The classifier was reported to diagnose cytomegalovirus status with high specificity and sensitivity in both the original and validation cohorts. The study gave a list of more than 150 TCR beta chains associated with cytomegalovirus. Most TCR sequences were observed very rarely across donors, whereas some public TCRs were present in many individuals. In a later analysis, HLA-associated TCR beta chains were found to be more clonally expanded and to have lower generation probabilities than equally common non-associated chains. In an earlier analysis of roughly 560 of the donors, most TCR beta V segments were observed in productive rearrangements about 87% or about 30% of the time, broadly matching IMGT annotations. Only TCR beta chains were sequenced in this cohort, and the absence of alpha or paired-chain data limited detectable features. In a later analysis, most CMV-associated TCR beta chains were found to appear HLA-restricted, with HLA associations seemingly driven largely by CMV exposure. In a later analysis, TCR association rates were found to vary across HLA loci, with the most associated TCRs seen for DRB1 alleles and the fewest for HLA-C alleles. Linkage disequilibrium might explain the correlated functional status among segregating V segments, but an unknown experimental factor could not be ruled out. Strong co-occurrence of HLA alleles, especially DR and DQ, made assigning TCR associations to individual alleles difficult. Compared with the roughly 600-donor mean, donors in an Asian-associated ancestry cluster had fewer N-insertions in productive TCRs, according to a later genetic analysis. A later analysis reported that several top co-occurrence clusters appeared linked to parvovirus B19, influenza, CMV and Epstein-Barr virus. V-gene and J-gene trimming of TCR beta chains was associated with a missense DCLRE1C variant in a later genetic analysis, and the association was replicated in an independent cohort. CMV serostatus was the only immune exposure information available for the cohort. A cluster of highly shared sequence variants was judged likely to represent a technical artifact of the sequencing pipeline. Some IMGT-functional V segments, including TRBV6-2 and TRBV6-3, could not be told apart with the 87-base-pair reads, so those segments were excluded. The authors suggested that the approach could potentially be generalized to other disease states and immunological phenotypes. A further reported finding was that TCR beta sequences accurately predicted the HLA-A and HLA-B alleles for most subjects in the first cohort. Because HLA typing was missing for some donors at each locus, association tests included only the typed subset. The earlier analysis of about 600 of the donors excluded some 16 rarely observed V segments, including chromosome 9 orphons, because counts were too low. A few of the identified cytomegalovirus-associated TCR beta chains were confirmed in vitro to be specific for cytomegalovirus antigens.

The cohort consisted of hundreds of healthy bone marrow donors. Cohort members were all nominally healthy when sampled, although unrecorded immune exposures were likely present. The donor tested CMV seronegative, placing the donor among the 352 seronegative members of the cohort. Each donor provided a peripheral blood sample, and peripheral blood mononuclear cells were used for TCR beta sequencing. Genomic DNA extraction from the blood cell samples was performed with the Qiagen DNeasy Blood Extraction Kit. Library preparation used the immunoSEQ multiplex PCR assay. The multiplex PCR relied on a mix of 60 forward primers for TCR Vbeta segments and 13 reverse primers for TCR Jbeta segments. The CDR3 region of rearranged TCR beta genes was amplified from genomic DNA with a multiplex PCR assay. The Illumina HiSeq System was used to sequence the amplified TCR beta libraries as 87-base-pair reads. The authors' analysis ran thus. A later analysis counted 75 million to 100 million unique TCR beta chains across the approximately 700 repertoires, and approximately 11 million of these chains were shared by at least two donors. Raw reads were error-corrected and collapsed into unique sequences by a nearest-neighbor algorithm in which closely related sequences were merged to remove PCR and sequencing errors. V, D and J gene segments were assigned by aligning CDR3 sequences to IMGT reference sequences. Each retained sequence needed at least a six-nucleotide match to both a V gene segment and a J gene segment. Rearrangements were classified as productive when the CDR3 lacked stop codons and remained in frame with V and J, and all other rearrangements were classified as non-productive. Following IMGT convention, CDR3 was defined as the stretch from the second conserved V-encoded cysteine up to the conserved J-encoded phenylalanine. The earlier analysis of roughly 590 of the donors excluded sequences that lacked an unambiguous match to a single V gene segment. In an earlier analysis of several hundred of the donors, V segments were called functional above 56.7% productive rearrangements and were called segregating when the between-donor standard deviation exceeded 5%. A statistical classification framework was developed to diagnose cytomegalovirus status using the catalog of TCR beta chain sequences. V and J gene assignment, in a later analysis, came from comparing TCR nucleotide sequences with IMGT/GENE-DB human TR gene sequences. A later analysis assigned CDR3 sequences and most-parsimonious VDJ recombination scenarios with the TCRdist pipeline. A later analysis defined each TCR beta chain by its CDR3 amino acid sequence plus V-gene family, and excluded reads lacking a unique V-gene family. As a way to deal with suspected cross-contamination and a sequencing artifact, a later analysis dropped hundreds of nucleotide sequences that were highly shared and had low generation probability. For each public chain, a later analysis derived a clonal expansion index from normalized ranks of inferred template counts within each repertoire. In a later analysis, generation probabilities were computed with a VDJ recombination model fitted to out-of-frame rearrangements, and the resulting probabilities were checked against IGoR. In a later analysis, TCR-TCR, TCR-HLA and TCR-CMV co-occurrence was scored with hypergeometric tests, and a repertoire-size bias correction was applied to TCR pairs. To estimate false discovery rates, a later analysis permuted the HLA or CMV assignments 20 times. In a later analysis, co-occurring TCRs were grouped using DBSCAN, and TCRdist sequence similarity was added for clustering within HLA-allele-positive subsets. For co-occurrence clustering, repertoires with fewer than 30,000 or more than 120,000 public chains were excluded, along with roughly 5 repertoires with anomalous nucleotide sharing. What TCRdb holds here is the immuneACCESS table cut down to in-frame rearrangements. Part of the clones is not present; checked against another copy, under half of the missing clones reflect an unresolved V gene, and the others are unexplained. V and J calls plus clone size are reproduced from that table; the DNA served to infer D and trimming. The sample contains 140,000 to 150,000 clones, roughly 80% of them found a single time. The top ten clones comprise 2.5% to 3.5% of the sample.

The sequenced material came from PBMCs. The chain is made from TRBV5-5 and TRBJ1-1; the central 8 bases match TRBD1. This receptor was obtained from a woman aged 25-40 years in good health and CMV-seronegative. The DNA is TGTGCCAGCAGCCCGGAAAACAGGGGGAGAAACACTGAAGCTTTCTTT. It translates as CASSPENRGRNTEAFF.